This T cell receptor beta chain came from a study of blood T cell repertoires in COVID-19. The V gene's germline CDR1 is GTSNPN and CDR2 SVGIG (reference sequence). With 5 bases clipped from V and 5 bases from J, the junction kept 17 bases outside the gene matches. The CDR3 totals 16 residues. Authors' data handling: From reference gene primer amplification, estimates of nucleated cell counts were derived. Assay used: immunoSEQ multiplex PCR; TCRdb lists only in-frame clones, some missing. That table gives V, J and clone size, and the DNA gave D and trimming. The sample records around 250,000 clones, around 83% being singletons.

The sample comprised peripheral blood. The clonotype originates from a man older than 75 with acute or convalescent COVID-19. The rearrangement links TRBV30 to TRBJ2-7; 8 bases match TRBD2. CDR3 sequence (DNA): TGTGCCTGGGGGACTAGTGGATTGGGGCTTCTCGACGAGCAGTACTTC. This translates into CAWGTSGLGLLDEQYF.